A single sample gave rise to the 28 T cell receptor beta chains below, sequenced in a study of cytomegalovirus exposure and HLA in healthy donors. PCR involved 60 Vbeta and 13 Jbeta primers. This table comes from immunoSEQ multiplex PCR, and its TCRdb copy is limited to in-frame clones, with some not included. The table shows 85,000 to 110,000 clones, with about 71% occurring only once. Sequenced sample: PBMCs. The origin of the receptors is a woman between 50 and 59 years old in good health and CMV-seronegative.

This chain uses TRBV6-5 with TRBJ2-7; TRBD1 might be the D (6 bases). The CDR3 runs to 14 residues. Trimming took off 7 bases at V and 5 bases at J, with 18 bases between the two ends. Germline V CDR1 and CDR2: MNHEY, SVGAGI. The CDR3 nucleotides are TGTGCCAGCACTTCGTTCAGGGGAAAGAACGAGCAGTACTTC. It codes for CASTSFRGKNEQYF.

The CDR3 coding sequence is TGCAGCACGACTAGCGGAACCAATGAGCAGTTCTTC. Translated, it gives CSTTSGTNEQFF. The rearrangement uses TRBV29-1 and TRBJ2-1; 9 nucleotides align to TRBD2. Germline V gene sequence: CDR1 SQVTM, CDR2 ANQGSEA. V was clipped by 8 bases and J by 6 bases; unmatched bases: 5. The CDR3 is 12 amino acids.

The V call is TRBV4-1, the J call TRBJ2-5; D is perhaps TRBD2 (5 bases). V was shortened by 0 bases and J by 4 bases, with 12 bases between the two germline ends. CDR3 length equals 15 residues. The germline V gene encodes CDR1 MGHRA and CDR2 YSYEKL. The CDR3 loop is CASSQDPLRAETQYF. DNA for the CDR3: TGCGCCAGCAGCCAAGATCCCCTGAGGGCAGAGACCCAGTACTTC.

The chain combines TRBV13 with TRBJ1-2, with unresolved D. Germline V gene sequence: CDR1 PRHDT, CDR2 FYEKMQ (reference sequence). The germline V and J ends were trimmed by 5 bases and 4 bases, with 8 bases remaining between them. The CDR3 length is 12 residues. CDR3 sequence: CASSGEGYGYTF. Written as DNA, the CDR3 is TGTGCCAGCAGCGGGGAGGGCTATGGCTACACCTTC.

The chain recombines TRBV15 with TRBJ2-7, with TRBD2 matching 13 bases. Germline lookup yields CDR1 LNHNV and CDR2 YYDKDF (reference sequence). Trimming took 3 bases from V and 7 from J; bases not matched to a gene: 12. The CDR3 has 17 residues. CDR3 nucleotides: TGTGCCACCAGCAGTGCCAGTACTAGCGGGAGGGAATGGGAGCAGTACTTC. Protein product: CATSSASTSGREWEQYF.

This clone was counted a few times. The chain carries TRBV2 and TRBJ2-7; maybe TRBD2 (6 bases). The V end was cut by 1 base, the J end by 7 bases, with 14 bases between. The CDR3 covers 14 residues. The germline V gene has CDR1 SNHLY and CDR2 FYNNEI. CDR3: CASSEGELAREQYF. The CDR3 coding sequence is TGTGCCAGCAGTGAAGGGGAACTAGCTCGGGAGCAGTACTTC.

Here the CDR3 reads CASSETRYNEQFF. CDR3 coding DNA: TGCGCCAGCAGCGAGACTAGATACAATGAGCAGTTCTTC. This chain links TRBV4-1 with TRBJ2-1; the D gene is possibly TRBD2 (6 bases). Germline assignment: CDR1 MGHRA and CDR2 YSYEKL. Trimming shortened V by 5 bases and J by 4 bases, and 9 bases separated the two germline ends. This CDR3 contains 13 residues.

In its sample, this clone was seen a few times. The chain is built from TRBV12-2 and TRBJ2-7; the table gives TRBD2 as D, unverified against the DNA. TRBV12-2 is marked as a pseudogene. The CDR3 has 12 amino acids. As DNA, the CDR3 is TGTGCAAGAGCTAGCGGGAGTTACGAGCAGTACTTC. It specifies CARASGSYEQYF.

The chain joins TRBV15 to TRBJ2-5, with TRBD1 identical over 8 bases. The CDR3 contains 14 residues. Germline V CDR1 and CDR2: LNHNV, YYDKDF (reference sequence). J gave up 5 bases and V 4 bases, and 6 bases lay outside the gene matches. This CDR3 is CATSKGQVRETQYF. The CDR3 DNA is TGTGCCACCAGCAAGGGACAGGTTCGGGAGACCCAGTACTTC.

CDR3 nucleotide sequence: TGTGCCAGCAGCCCCGCGCTTGGAGGAGATACGCAGTATTTT. Amino acids: CASSPALGGDTQYF. This chain links TRBV13 with TRBJ2-3; tentatively, D is TRBD2 (5 bases). Trimming took 5 bases from V and 5 from J, leaving 14 bases between them. The CDR3 runs to 14 residues. Germline V gene data show CDR1 as PRHDT and CDR2 as FYEKMQ (reference sequence). Variable domain in full (rest from reference TRBV13 and TRBJ2-3): AAGVIQSPRHLIKEKRETATLKCYPIPRHDTVYWYQQGPGQDPQFLISFYEKMQSDKGSIPDRFSAQQFSDYHSELNMSSLELGDSALYFCASSPALGGDTQYFGPGTRLTVL.

This clone appeared a few times. The V gene is TRBV27, the J gene TRBJ2-1, with 7 bases aligning to TRBD2. Germline V gene lookup returns CDR1 MNHEY and CDR2 SMNVEV (reference sequence). The V gene end was trimmed by 5 bases and the J gene end by 8 bases; junction bases not matched to a gene: 6. The CDR3 loop spans 13 amino acids. The CDR3 sequence: CASSTGGTHEQFF. The CDR3 DNA reads TGTGCCAGCAGTACCGGGGGGACCCATGAGCAGTTCTTC.

The V and J genes are TRBV6-5 and TRBJ1-2; unclear D gene. V was pared by 7 bases and J by 3 bases, with 12 bases between. The length of the CDR3 is 13 residues. CDR1 MNHEY and CDR2 SVGAGI come from the germline V gene. CDR3 nucleotides: TGTGCCAGCACCGCATTCCAGGACTATGGCTACACCTTC. Its translation is CASTAFQDYGYTF.

The J gene is TRBJ2-1, the V gene TRBV7-9; D possibly corresponds to TRBD1 (6 bases). Germline CDR1 and CDR2: SEHNR and FQNEAQ (reference sequence). The ends were cut back, 5 bases at V and 0 bases at J, with 11 bases in the middle. The CDR3 spans 15 residues. This CDR3 reads CASSKRGSSYNEQFF. In nucleotides, the CDR3 is TGTGCCAGCAGCAAGAGGGGGAGCTCCTACAATGAGCAGTTCTTC.

The rearrangement joins TRBV25-1 to TRBJ2-7, with D maybe TRBD2 (5 bases). The CDR3 runs to 18 residues. Germline V gene sequence: CDR1 MGHDK, CDR2 SYGVNS. The V end was cut by 1 base, the J end by 4 bases, with 23 bases between. This CDR3 reads CASSEFSPTNSPRYEQYF. Written as DNA, the CDR3 is TGTGCCAGCAGTGAATTTAGCCCGACTAACTCCCCAAGATACGAGCAGTACTTC.

The genes are TRBV6-1 and TRBJ2-5; D is uncertain. The DNA end is more similar to TRBJ2-7, so the J call may be wrong. The CDR3 consists of 13 residues. Germline V gives CDR1 MNHNS, CDR2 SASEGT. This chain's CDR3 is CASSVGRIYEQYF. CDR3 sequence (DNA): TGTGCCAGCAGTGTCGGTCGAATCTACGAGCAGTACTTC.

The chain is built from TRBV5-4 and TRBJ2-7; 9 nucleotides agree with TRBD2. Germline-derived CDR1 and CDR2 are SGHNT and YYREEE (reference sequence). The CDR3 sequence is 16 residues long. V dropped 4 bases and J dropped 4; count of bases not matched to a gene: 12. The CDR3, as DNA: TGTGCCAGCAGCCCTCAATTAGCGGGAGCCAGTTACGAGCAGTACTTC. Translation gives CASSPQLAGASYEQYF. The full variable domain, in which reference TRBV5-4 and TRBJ2-7 provide the parts outside the CDR3, is ETGVTQSPTHLIKTRGQQVTLRCSSQSGHNTVSWYQQALGQGPQFIFQYYREEENGRGNFPPRFSGLQFPNYSSELNVNALELDDSALYLCASSPQLAGASYEQYFGPGTRLTVT.

This sequence joins TRBV21-1 and TRBJ2-7; TRBD2, the table's D call, lacks a check against the DNA. TRBV21-1 is a pseudogene locus. The CDR3 sequence is 15 residues long. CDR3 sequence (DNA): TGTGCCAGCAGCACCGCTAGCGGGACTCTTTACGAGCAGTACTTC. Translating it yields CASSTASGTLYEQYF.

V usage is TRBV7-2 and J usage is TRBJ1-3; a weak D match, TRBD1 (5 bases). This CDR3 spans 17 amino acids. The germline V and J ends were trimmed by 5 bases and 0 bases, with 17 bases remaining between them. From germline, CDR1 is SGHTA and CDR2 FQGNSA. The CDR3 is CASSPPWGRYSGNTIYF. In DNA, the CDR3 is TGTGCCAGCAGCCCGCCATGGGGCCGCTACTCTGGAAACACCATATATTTT. Filled out from reference TRBV7-2 and TRBJ1-3, the complete variable domain reads GAGVSQSPSNKVTEKGKDVELRCDPISGHTALYWYRQSLGQGLEFLIYFQGNSAPDKSGLPSDRFSAERTGGSVSTLTIQRTQQEDSAVYLCASSPPWGRYSGNTIYFGEGSWLTVV.

The CDR3 loop reads CASSRAGQGSYEQYF. As DNA, the CDR3 is TGCGCCAGCAGCCGAGCGGGACAGGGCTCCTACGAGCAGTACTTC. This sequence joins TRBV4-1 and TRBJ2-5, with TRBD1 matching over 9 bases. The DNA end favors TRBJ2-7, so the J call may be wrong. Germline V lookup: CDR1 MGHRA, CDR2 YSYEKL. The CDR3 spans 15 residues.

The gene calls are TRBV6-5 and TRBJ1-6; D is ambiguous. The CDR3 consists of 16 residues. CDR1 and CDR2 (germline): MNHEY, SVGAGI. V dropped 0 bases and J dropped 10 bases, with 16 bases sitting between them. The CDR3 region is CASSYSNLPARSPLHF. CDR3 in DNA: TGTGCCAGCAGTTACTCGAACCTCCCGGCCAGGTCACCCCTCCACTTT.

This chain joins TRBV7-6 and TRBJ2-7; 8 bases are a match to TRBD2. The germline V gene encodes CDR1 SGHVS and CDR2 FNYEAQ. The V and J ends lost 4 bases and 5 bases, in that order; junction bases with no gene match: 10. This CDR3 region has 15 residues. The CDR3 is CASSYGTRRENEQYF. The CDR3, as DNA: TGTGCCAGCAGCTACGGGACTAGGAGGGAAAACGAGCAGTACTTC.

This clone has a handful of counts. The CDR3 loop is CSVEVRAGANVLTF. CDR3 sequence (DNA): TGCAGCGTTGAAGTCAGGGCTGGGGCCAACGTCCTGACTTTC. The chain uses TRBV29-1 and TRBJ2-6, with D possibly matching TRBD1 (5 bases). Trimming pared 1 base from V and 2 bases from J, leaving 6 bases between. From germline, CDR1 is SQVTM and CDR2 ANQGSEA. The CDR3 has 14 residues.

The chain couples TRBV5-4 to TRBJ1-2; 8 nucleotides line up with TRBD1. From germline, CDR1 is SGHNT and CDR2 YYREEE (reference sequence). The CDR3 contains 14 residues. With V trimmed by 4 bases and J by 0 bases, 2 bases remained unmatched. The CDR3 DNA reads as TGTGCCAGCAGCCTACAGGGGGCTAACTATGGCTACACCTTC. Its protein product is CASSLQGANYGYTF.

The rearrangement joins TRBV6-5 to TRBJ1-4, with TRBD1 matching 11 bases. Trimming took 6 bases from V and 8 from J; bases not matched to a gene: 5. Germline assignment: CDR1 MNHEY and CDR2 SVGAGI. This CDR3 has 14 amino acids. The CDR3: CASRPGQGGEKLFF. The CDR3 bases are TGTGCCAGCAGGCCGGGACAGGGGGGAGAAAAACTGTTTTTT.

This clone was detected once. The V and J genes are TRBV18 and TRBJ1-2; 10 nucleotides align to TRBD1. Germline V CDR1 and CDR2: KGHSH, LQKENI. The CDR3 is made up of 15 amino acids. V shed 3 bases, J shed 4 bases, and the junction held 5 bases outside the gene matches. The CDR3 loop reads CASSPGTGVSYGYTF. The CDR3 region has the DNA TGTGCCAGCTCACCCGGGACAGGGGTTAGCTATGGCTACACCTTC.

The rearrangement links TRBV9 to TRBJ2-2; a weak D match, TRBD2 (6 bases). V lost 0 bases and J lost 3, with 15 bases in between. CDR1 and CDR2 (germline): SGDLS, YYNGEE. This CDR3 region has 17 residues. CDR3: CASSVDPRAGDTGELFF. The CDR3 DNA reads as TGTGCCAGCAGCGTAGACCCCAGAGCGGGTGACACCGGGGAGCTGTTTTTT.

The table lists this clone with a few counts. The chain is built from TRBV10-2 and TRBJ2-3; 11 positions agree with TRBD2. Trimming took 5 bases from V and 1 from J; bases not matched to a gene: 8. This CDR3 is built from 17 residues. Germline assignment: CDR1 WSHSY and CDR2 SAAADI. The CDR3 DNA is TGCGCCAGCAGTCGGCTAGCGGGGGGCCTTGGCACAGATACGCAGTATTTT. Its protein product is CASSRLAGGLGTDTQYF.

The chain couples TRBV7-6 to TRBJ2-5; 8 nucleotides match TRBD2. This CDR3 has 16 amino acids. From germline, CDR1 is SGHVS and CDR2 FNYEAQ. The J segment lost 4 bases and the V segment lost 4 bases, leaving 11 bases of the junction unmatched. The CDR3 region has the DNA TGTGCCAGCAGCTCCCTAGCGGGTTCGAGCTCAGAGACCCAGTACTTC. Translating gives CASSSLAGSSSETQYF.